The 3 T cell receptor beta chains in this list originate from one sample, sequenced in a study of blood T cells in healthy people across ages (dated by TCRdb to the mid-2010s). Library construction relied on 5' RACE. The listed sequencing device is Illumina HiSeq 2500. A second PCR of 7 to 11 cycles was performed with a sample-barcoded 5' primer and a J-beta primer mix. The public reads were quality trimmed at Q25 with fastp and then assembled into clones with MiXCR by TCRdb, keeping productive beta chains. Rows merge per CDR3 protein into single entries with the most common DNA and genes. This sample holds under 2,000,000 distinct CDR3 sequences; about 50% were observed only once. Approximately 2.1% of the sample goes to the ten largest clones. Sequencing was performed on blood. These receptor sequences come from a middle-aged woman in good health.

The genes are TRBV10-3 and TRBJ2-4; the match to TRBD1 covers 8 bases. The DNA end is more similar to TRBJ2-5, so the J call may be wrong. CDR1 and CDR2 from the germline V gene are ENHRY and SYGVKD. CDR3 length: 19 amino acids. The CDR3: CAISESDSGGLDRQETQYF. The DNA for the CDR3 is TGTGCCATCAGTGAGTCGGATTCAGGGGGCCTCGATCGCCAAGAGACCCAGTACTTC.

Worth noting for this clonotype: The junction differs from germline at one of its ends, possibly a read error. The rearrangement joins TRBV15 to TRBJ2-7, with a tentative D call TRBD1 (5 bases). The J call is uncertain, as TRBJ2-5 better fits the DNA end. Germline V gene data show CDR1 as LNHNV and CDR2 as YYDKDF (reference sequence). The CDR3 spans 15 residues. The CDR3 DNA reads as TGTGCCGCCAGCAGAGATCAGGGAACTCAAGGGACCCAGTACTTC. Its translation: CAASRDQGTQGTQYF.

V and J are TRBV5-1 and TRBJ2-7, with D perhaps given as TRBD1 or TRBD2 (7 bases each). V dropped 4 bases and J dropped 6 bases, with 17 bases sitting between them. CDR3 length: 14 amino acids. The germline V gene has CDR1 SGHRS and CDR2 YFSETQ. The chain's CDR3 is CASSQTGRASEQYF. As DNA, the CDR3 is TGCGCCAGCAGCCAGACAGGGAGGGCCTCCGAGCAGTACTTC.